This T cell receptor beta chain was found in a study of metastatic and nonmetastatic thyroid tumors. The trim removed 4 bases at V and 6 bases at J, leaving 23 bases unmatched. This CDR3 is 20 amino acids long. In germline, CDR1 is LGHNA, CDR2 YNFKEQ. All patients reached thyroid surgery having received no treatment beforehand. Overall study findings and caveats: Compared with benign nodules, malignant thyroid tumors were reported to have significantly higher TCR beta diversity in both blood and tumor.

TCRdb reprocessed the PCR reads via MiXCR. The table includes approximately 16,000 clones, 33% detected once. This clone was recorded many times. The antigen remains undetermined. The V gene is TRBV4-2, the J gene TRBJ2-7; 11 bases agree with TRBD1. The source is a male donor with papillary thyroid cancer or a benign thyroid nodule (not recorded which). Some clones in this sample may be carry-over from other donors' samples. Sequenced sample: tumor tissue. DNA of the CDR3: TGTGCCAGCAGCCCCGGAAGGAGCGGGACAGGGGGTCTCGGTGGTAGCGAGCAGTACTTC. Translating gives CASSPGRSGTGGLGGSEQYF.